These 24 T cell receptor beta chains share one sample of origin, sequenced in a study of control samples from healthy donors and cancer patients. Profiling relied on immunoSEQ multiplex PCR, and the TCRdb table lists in-frame clones only, not all of them. The table records roughly 95,000 clones, roughly nine tenths of them present only once. Specimen: blood. These receptors all stem from a young woman in good health.

This rearrangement joins TRBV6-5 to TRBJ1-5; 9 bases match TRBD1. Per the germline V gene, CDR1 is MNHEY and CDR2 is SVGAGI. With V trimmed by 5 bases and J by 2 bases, 4 bases remained unmatched. This CDR3 comprises 15 residues. DNA for the CDR3: TGTGCCAGCAGTACAAGGACAGGGGGCAATCAGCCCCAGCATTTT. Protein sequence: CASSTRTGGNQPQHF.

This clone showed up just once. The CDR3 DNA reads TGTGCCAGCATTTGGCGTAGTTCCGCAACTAATGAAAAACTGTTTTTT. Residues: CASIWRSSATNEKLFF. The chain uses TRBV19 and TRBJ1-4; D not resolved. Trimming cost V 9 bases and J 0 bases, with 17 bases left between them. The germline gives CDR1 LNHDA, CDR2 SQIVND (reference sequence). The CDR3 totals 16 residues.

The V call is TRBV7-6, the J call TRBJ1-2, with D perhaps TRBD1 (6 bases). The V end was cut by 3 bases, the J end by 6 bases, with 17 bases between. Per the germline V gene, CDR1 is SGHVS and CDR2 is FNYEAQ. This CDR3 contains 15 residues. CDR3 bases: TGTGCCAGCAGCTTGGCGGCCGGGACAATTAATGGCTACACCTTC. It is translated as CASSLAAGTINGYTF.

The table lists this clone with a few counts. V and J are TRBV11-2 and TRBJ1-4; D may be TRBD1 (6 bases). Germline V gene lookup returns CDR1 SGHAT and CDR2 FQNNGV. The CDR3 spans 14 residues. V was pared by 5 bases and J by 8 bases, with 15 bases between. The CDR3 region has the DNA TGTGCCAGCAGCGAAGGTACAGGGCGGGAAAAACTGTTTTTT. Translating gives CASSEGTGREKLFF.

The chain has TRBV28 and TRBJ1-6, with 9 bases that match TRBD1. Germline CDR1 reads MDHEN; CDR2 reads SYDVKM. The CDR3 has 16 residues. With 6 bases clipped from V and 2 bases from J, the junction kept 5 bases outside the gene matches. The DNA of the CDR3 is TGTGCCAGCAGGCCGACAGGGGGAACCTATAATTCACCCCTCCACTTT. Residues: CASRPTGGTYNSPLHF.

DNA of the CDR3: TGTGCCAGTCTCTGGTCGGGTACCGGGGAGCTGTTTTTT. Residues: CASLWSGTGELFF. The rearrangement joins TRBV6-5 to TRBJ2-2; D gene unclear. CDR1 is MNHEY, CDR2 SVGAGI, per germline. The CDR3 covers 13 residues. The germline V and J ends were trimmed by 9 bases and 5 bases, with 13 bases remaining between them.

The V call is TRBV7-9, the J call TRBJ2-1; D not resolved. With 1 base removed from V and 8 bases from J, the gap between germline ends came to 9 bases. CDR3 length equals 13 residues. Germline values: CDR1 SEHNR, CDR2 FQNEAQ (reference sequence). DNA of the CDR3: TGTGCCAGCAGCTTAGTGTGGTCTTATGAGCAGTTCTTC. Its translation is CASSLVWSYEQFF.

V usage is TRBV5-1 and J usage is TRBJ1-1; D possibly corresponds to TRBD1 (6 bases). CDR1 SGHRS and CDR2 YFSETQ come from the germline V gene. Trimming took off 2 bases at V and 6 bases at J, with 14 bases between the two ends. The CDR3 runs 14 residues. The CDR3 loop is CASSFAQGRSEAFF. CDR3 in DNA: TGCGCCAGCAGCTTCGCACAGGGAAGGTCTGAAGCTTTCTTT.

The chain combines TRBV7-3 with TRBJ2-6; D not certain. Germline V gene lookup returns CDR1 SGHTA and CDR2 FQGTGA. V lost 0 bases to trimming and J lost 0 bases, with 9 bases between them. This CDR3 contains 17 residues. The CDR3 sequence: CASSLTAWGSGANVLTF. CDR3 nucleotides: TGTGCCAGCAGCTTAACCGCGTGGGGCTCTGGGGCCAACGTCCTGACTTTC.

The gene calls are TRBV30 and TRBJ2-2; D is possibly TRBD1 (7 bases). CDR1 and CDR2 (germline): GTSNPN, SVGIG (reference sequence). This CDR3 comprises 14 residues. Trimming cost V 6 bases and J 5 bases, with 16 bases left between them. The CDR3 here is CACRRRGLTGELFF. The CDR3 DNA reads as TGTGCCTGCCGCCGGAGGGGGCTAACCGGGGAGCTGTTTTTT.

The chain carries TRBV28 and TRBJ1-5; D gene ambiguous. The CDR3 has 16 residues. Trimming removed 3 bases at V and 0 bases at J, with 12 bases between. Germline CDR1 MDHEN, CDR2 SYDVKM. The CDR3 loop reads CASSFRVTLSNQPQHF. CDR3 coding DNA: TGTGCCAGCAGTTTTCGTGTGACCCTTAGCAATCAGCCCCAGCATTTT.

This chain uses TRBV9 with TRBJ2-5, with TRBD2 matching over 11 bases. The CDR3 has 15 amino acids. With 4 bases clipped from V and 5 bases from J, the junction kept 7 bases outside the gene matches. CDR1 SGDLS and CDR2 YYNGEE come from the germline V gene. CDR3 coding DNA: TGTGCCAGCAGCTTATTAGCGGGGGGGCGGGAGACCCAGTACTTC. This gives the protein CASSLLAGGRETQYF.

The V call is TRBV7-2, the J call TRBJ1-2; a weak D match, TRBD1 (5 bases). Trimming left V 2 bases short and J 8 bases short, with 12 bases between. This CDR3 is 13 amino acids long. CDR1 and CDR2 from the germline V gene are SGHTA and FQGNSA. For the CDR3, the DNA is TGTGCCAGCAGCTTACCGGGACCAGGAGGCTACACCTTC. Its translation: CASSLPGPGGYTF. Full variable domain (missing parts from reference TRBV7-2 and TRBJ1-2): GAGVSQSPSNKVTEKGKDVELRCDPISGHTALYWYRQSLGQGLEFLIYFQGNSAPDKSGLPSDRFSAERTGGSVSTLTIQRTQQEDSAVYLCASSLPGPGGYTFGSGTRLTVV.

This rearrangement joins TRBV12-3 or TRBV12-4 to TRBJ1-2, with D perhaps TRBD1 (6 bases). Trimming took off 5 bases at V and 2 bases at J, with 9 bases between the two ends. The CDR3 is made up of 13 amino acids. The CDR3 nucleotides are TGTGCCAGCAGTGCTGGACAGAACTATGGCTACACCTTC. This codes for CASSAGQNYGYTF.

CDR3 nucleotide sequence: TGTGCCAGCACTGTCCTCGGAGGCACCGGCTACACCTTC. This sequence encodes CASTVLGGTGYTF. The chain uses TRBV6-5 and TRBJ1-2; D not certain. Trimming pared 7 bases from V and 8 bases from J, leaving 17 bases between. The CDR3 is made up of 13 amino acids. Germline CDR1 MNHEY, CDR2 SVGAGI.

This sequence joins TRBV10-2 and TRBJ1-1, with D maybe TRBD1 (6 bases). V was cut by 10 bases and J by 3 bases, with 15 bases left in between. The germline CDR1 and CDR2 sequences are WSHSY and SAAADI. This CDR3 comprises 13 residues. CDR3 bases: TGCGCCATCACCAGGGGAGGTGACACTGAAGCTTTCTTT. Its protein is CAITRGGDTEAFF.

This sequence joins TRBV6-5 and TRBJ2-5, with D possibly being TRBD2 (5 bases). CDR3 size: 15 residues. Germline V gives CDR1 MNHEY, CDR2 SVGAGI. V was shortened by 7 bases and J by 1 base, with 16 bases between the two germline ends. Here the CDR3 reads CASTELKEVQETQYF. In nucleotides, the CDR3 is TGTGCCAGCACCGAGCTAAAGGAGGTCCAAGAGACCCAGTACTTC.

The chain has TRBV2 and TRBJ2-1, with 7 positions matching TRBD2. V gave up 7 bases and J gave up 5 bases; unmatched junction bases: 11. The CDR3 runs 15 residues. Germline V gene data show CDR1 as SNHLY and CDR2 as FYNNEI. The CDR3 spells CASKVRSGTNNEQFF. The CDR3 bases are TGTGCCAGCAAAGTTAGAAGCGGGACCAACAATGAGCAGTTCTTC.

The chain combines TRBV11-2 with TRBJ2-7, with D perhaps TRBD2 (5 bases). Looked up from germline, CDR1 is SGHAT and CDR2 is FQNNGV. Deletions cut 5 bases from V and 2 bases from J, with 13 bases between. This CDR3 spans 14 amino acids. DNA for the CDR3: TGTGCCAGCAGCCAACGGGCGGGCACCTACGAGCAGTACTTC. Translation gives CASSQRAGTYEQYF.

The genes are TRBV4-2 and TRBJ2-4; 9 bases map to TRBD2. CDR3 length: 17 amino acids. Germline V gene sequence: CDR1 LGHNA, CDR2 YNFKEQ. Unmatched junction bases numbered 10, after V lost 4 bases and J lost 3 bases. CDR3 coding DNA: TGTGCCAGCAGCCCCCGTGGGTCTAGCGGGAACAAAAACATTCAGTACTTC. Amino acids: CASSPRGSSGNKNIQYF.

This clone was seen just once. The chain is built from TRBV7-2 and TRBJ1-6; D is possibly TRBD1 (6 bases). V lost 5 bases to trimming and J lost 3 bases, with 14 bases between them. CDR1 is SGHTA, CDR2 FQGNSA, per germline. This CDR3 has 16 amino acids. In nucleotides, the CDR3 is TGTGCCAGCAGCCCACAAGGAGGGGGCTATAATTCACCCCTCCACTTT. This gives the protein CASSPQGGGYNSPLHF.

J is TRBJ2-7 and V is TRBV2; D may correspond to TRBD1 or TRBD2 (5 bases each). The germline V and J ends were trimmed by 7 bases and 4 bases, with 17 bases remaining between them. The CDR3 is 14 amino acids. Germline-derived CDR1 and CDR2 are SNHLY and FYNNEI. The CDR3 loop is CASMSNRWEYEQYF. CDR3 in DNA: TGTGCCAGCATGAGTAACAGGTGGGAGTACGAGCAGTACTTC. Complete variable domain (other parts from reference TRBV2 and TRBJ2-7): EPEVTQTPSHQVTQMGQEVILRCVPISNHLYFYWYRQILGQKVEFLVSFYNNEISEKSEIFDDQFSVERPDGSNFTLKIRSTKLEDSAMYFCASMSNRWEYEQYFGPGTRLTVT.

The table lists this clone with a count of one. This rearrangement joins TRBV20-1 to TRBJ1-3; D unclear. CDR1 and CDR2 (germline): DFQATT, SNEGSKA (reference sequence). Trimming shortened V by 3 bases and J by 0 bases, and 12 bases separated the two germline ends. This CDR3 has 15 amino acids. The DNA of the CDR3 is TGCAGTGCTAGTGCGGCAGAGAGCTCTGGAAACACCATATATTTT. This codes for CSASAAESSGNTIYF.

The rearrangement links TRBV18 to TRBJ2-3; D is undetermined. The germline CDR1 and CDR2 sequences are KGHSH and LQKENI. This CDR3 spans 13 amino acids. The ends were cut back, 0 bases at V and 4 bases at J, with 5 bases in the middle. The CDR3 is CASSPPPPDTQYF. The CDR3 region has the DNA TGTGCCAGCTCACCACCGCCCCCAGATACGCAGTATTTT.